The next 4 T cell receptor beta chains were all read from a single sample in a study of beta chain features in type 1 diabetes (dated by TCRdb to about 2018). Their cognate antigens are unknown. Results and caveats for the whole study, not just this receptor: Type 1 diabetes patients showed a moderate but significant shortening of TCRB CDR3 length in all four CD4+ subsets.

Receptor amplification or capture employed the immunoSEQ multiplex PCR assay. The High Capacity cDNA Reverse Transcription Kit was used to reverse transcribe all of the isolated RNA, meaning that expressed TCRB transcripts were what got sequenced. This is the immuneACCESS table as TCRdb keeps it, with only in-frame sequences that have V and J called. A part of the clones is gone; compared with another copy, unresolved V genes explain less than half, and the rest is unexplained. This sample lists roughly 160,000 clones; approximately 8.1% were detected once. The ten top clones hold approximately 0.93% of the sample. The sequenced material came from central memory CD4+ T cells from blood. These receptors were obtained from a woman in her forties with type 1 diabetes.

This clone was counted between two and nine times. This chain uses TRBV27 with TRBJ1-2, with a weak D call TRBD1 (6 bases). V was trimmed by 0 bases and J by 8 bases, leaving 13 bases between them. The V gene's germline CDR1 is MNHEY and CDR2 SMNVEV (reference sequence). The length of the CDR3 is 14 residues. CDR3: CASSLSGTGRGYTF. In DNA form, the CDR3 reads TGTGCCAGCAGTTTATCAGGTACAGGGCGAGGCTACACCTTC.

This clone was counted a few times. This chain joins TRBV6-6 and TRBJ2-7; no clear D gene. CDR3 length equals 14 residues. V was trimmed by 2 bases and J by 2 bases, leaving 10 bases between them. Germline CDR1 and CDR2: MNHNY and SVGAGI (reference sequence). The CDR3 DNA reads as TGTGCCAGCAGTTACGACGGCGGCGCCTACGAGCAGTACTTC. This encodes CASSYDGGAYEQYF.

This clone was seen a handful of times. This chain joins TRBV7-2 and TRBJ2-2; D gene ambiguous. The CDR3 runs 12 residues. V dropped 1 base and J dropped 7 bases, with 4 bases sitting between them. Germline CDR1 reads SGHTA; CDR2 reads FQGNSA. The CDR3 here is CASSLDLGELFF. The CDR3 nucleotides read TGTGCCAGCAGCTTAGATCTCGGGGAGCTGTTTTTT.

This clone was counted only a few times. The V gene is TRBV29-1, the J gene TRBJ2-5; D is uncertain. Germline CDR1 and CDR2: SQVTM and ANQGSEA. The V and J ends lost 6 bases and 0 bases respectively, with 11 bases between them. CDR3 length equals 13 residues. Written as DNA, the CDR3 is TGCAGCGTCGCGCGTATCTACCAAGAGACCCAGTACTTC. It specifies CSVARIYQETQYF.